Detailed here is one TCR beta chain. Antigen: not known. These data belong to a study of T cells after yellow fever vaccination. Findings of the study overall: FACS-sorted repertoires could contain abundant clonotypes contaminating from the bulk population.

5'RACE template switching added a universal primer site and UMIs to TCR cDNA. One entry per CDR3 protein, called by TCRdb with MiXCR from the 5' RACE reads. Among over 250,000 distinct CDR3 sequences listed, approximately 4% were seen once. Germline V gene data show CDR1 as KGHSH and CDR2 as LQKENI. Trimming cost V 1 base and J 8 bases, with 12 bases left between them. The CDR3 contains 15 residues. The sequence came from a man between 18 and 35 years old who received the YFV17D yellow fever vaccine. The chain has TRBV18 and TRBJ1-6; no clear D gene. The sample here was PBMCs, taken 5 days after the yellow fever booster vaccination. CDR3 DNA sequence: TGTGCCAGCTCACCACTGGGAAGTAGTGATTCACCCCTCCACTTT. Amino acids: CASSPLGSSDSPLHF.